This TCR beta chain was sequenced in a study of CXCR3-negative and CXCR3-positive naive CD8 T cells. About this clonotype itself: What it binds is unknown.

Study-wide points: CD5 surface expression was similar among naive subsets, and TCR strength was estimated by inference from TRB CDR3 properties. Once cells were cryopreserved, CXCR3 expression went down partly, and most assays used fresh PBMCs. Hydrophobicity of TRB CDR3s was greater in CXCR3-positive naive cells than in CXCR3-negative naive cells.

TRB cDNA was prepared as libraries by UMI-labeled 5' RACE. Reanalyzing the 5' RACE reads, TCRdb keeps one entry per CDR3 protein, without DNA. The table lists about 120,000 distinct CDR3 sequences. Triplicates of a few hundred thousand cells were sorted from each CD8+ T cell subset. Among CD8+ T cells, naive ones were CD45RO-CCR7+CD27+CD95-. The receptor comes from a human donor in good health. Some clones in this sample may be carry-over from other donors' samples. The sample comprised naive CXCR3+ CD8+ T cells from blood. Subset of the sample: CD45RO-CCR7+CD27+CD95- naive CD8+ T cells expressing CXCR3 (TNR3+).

The CDR3: CASSLYTEEPQYF. V and J are TRBV28 and TRBJ2-5. CDR3 length equals 13 residues. Looked up from germline, CDR1 is MDHEN and CDR2 is SYDVKM. Using reference TRBV28 and TRBJ2-5 for the parts outside the CDR3, the full variable domain is DVKVTQSSRYLVKRTGEKVFLECVQDMDHENMFWYRQDPGLGLRLIYFSYDVKMKEKGDIPEGYSVSREKKERFSLILESASTNQTSMYLCASSLYTEEPQYFGPGTRLLVL.